This T cell receptor beta chain was recorded in a study of blood T cells in healthy people across ages. General study points: Researchers said unsorted PBMCs prevented a conclusive naive versus antigen-experienced comparison. No one knew whether donors had CMV, which possibly confounded expanded clonotype changes.

This clonotype was detected only once. Its antigen is still unknown. Germline V lookup: CDR1 MNHEY, CDR2 SVGEGT. The junction had 20 bases not matched to a gene; V was cut back by 2 bases and J by 11 bases. This CDR3 is built from 18 residues. Isolation recovered at least 7 million PBMCs from every sample. Total RNA was isolated from each sample in quantities of at least 6 micrograms. A second PCR of about 7 to 12 cycles used a sample-barcoded 5' primer and a J-beta primer mix. One entry per CDR3 protein results from TCRdb running MiXCR on the 5' RACE reads. The sample carries approximately 1,000,000 distinct CDR3 sequences, approximately 38% recorded once.

This rearrangement joins TRBV6-2 or TRBV6-3 to TRBJ2-5; TRBD2 agrees at 10 bases. The sequenced material came from blood. The sequence derives from a man between 18 and 29 years old in good health. The CDR3 spells CASSYARELAGDYNEQYF. CDR3 sequence (DNA): TGTGCCAGCAGTTACGCCCGGGAGCTAGCGGGGGACTACAATGAGCAGTACTTC.